These 15 T cell receptor beta chains share one sample of origin, sequenced in a study of Graves' ophthalmopathy and Graves' hyperthyroidism (dated by TCRdb to 2016 to 2018). TCRdb names Illumina HiSeq 2000 as the instrument used. TCR beta CDR3 regions were amplified from RNA transcripts for repertoire sequencing. The first round was an RT-PCR using HTBI primers with the Qiagen OneStep RT-PCR kit, and this first round was followed by a second-round multiplex PCR, then size selection and purification. TCRdb passed the public sequencing reads through fastp at Q25 and MiXCR, retaining productive beta sequences. Identical CDR3 proteins give one entry, which carries the most common genes and DNA. The sample table records around 1,200,000 distinct CDR3 sequences; about 40% of these occur just once. 8.5% to 14% of the sample lies in the top ten. The sequenced sample was peripheral blood or thyroid tissue (not recorded which). The receptors originated from an adult man with Graves' hyperthyroidism.

This clonotype showed up many times. The chain is built from TRBV9 and TRBJ2-5; the match to TRBD2 covers 8 bases. The CDR3 covers 15 residues. The V and J ends lost 6 bases and 3 bases, in that order; junction bases with no gene match: 10. Germline loops: CDR1 SGDLS, CDR2 YYNGEE. CDR3 residues: CASTTGGGIEETQYF. The CDR3 region has the DNA TGTGCCAGCACAACGGGCGGGGGGATAGAAGAGACCCAGTACTTC.

This clonotype was detected ten times or more. This rearrangement joins TRBV29-1 to TRBJ1-2, with 7 bases fitting TRBD1. The CDR3 totals 11 residues. Germline loops: CDR1 SQVTM, CDR2 ANQGSEA. The trim removed 7 bases at V and 7 bases at J, leaving 6 bases unmatched. CDR3 bases: TGCAGCGCCAGGACAGGCGGTGGCTACACCTTC. This sequence encodes CSARTGGGYTF.

This clonotype was recorded a few times. The gene calls are TRBV28 and TRBJ1-1, with unresolved D. V was cut by 11 bases and J by 0 bases, with 16 bases left in between. Germline assignment: CDR1 MDHEN and CDR2 SYDVKM. CDR3 length: 14 amino acids. The CDR3, as DNA: TGTGCCTGCCGCCCGGAGAAAATGAACACTGAAGCTTTCTTT. Protein sequence: CACRPEKMNTEAFF.

This clonotype was detected a few times. This rearrangement joins TRBV4-3 to TRBJ2-7; 7 bases match TRBD1. The CDR3 consists of 16 residues. In germline, CDR1 is LGHNA, CDR2 YSLEER. After removal of 1 base from V and 3 bases from J, the junction contained 9 bases not matched to a gene. The CDR3 region has the DNA TGCGCCAGCAGCCAAGTATCCAGGGGGAGAGTCTACGAGCAGTACTTC. Translating it yields CASSQVSRGRVYEQYF.

Written as DNA, the CDR3 is TGTGCCAGCAGCGCATCAACAGGGGGTGAGAACACTGAAGCTTTCTTT. As protein: CASSASTGGENTEAFF. V gene TRBV9 combines with J gene TRBJ1-1; 8 bases match TRBD1. J was trimmed by 1 base and V by 3 bases; bases with no gene match: 8. The length of the CDR3 is 16 residues. Germline V gene sequence: CDR1 SGDLS, CDR2 YYNGEE.

In the case of this clonotype: It may be a read error: a sequence one base away is much more abundant. The chain is built from TRBV19 and TRBJ1-1; a weak D match, TRBD1 (6 bases). The germline V gene has CDR1 LNHDA and CDR2 SQIVND (reference sequence). The CDR3 is made up of 15 amino acids. CDR3 coding DNA: TGTGCCGGTAGTCCGGGACATTCGGGGGGGACTGAAGCTTTCTTT. Translating gives CAGSPGHSGGTEAFF.

This clonotype has at least ten counts. The V and J genes are TRBV20-1 and TRBJ1-1; 9 nucleotides align to TRBD1. The germline CDR1 and CDR2 sequences are DFQATT and SNEGSKA (reference sequence). The CDR3 has 14 amino acids. Germline trimming cut 0 bases from V and 12 bases from J; bases unmatched to any gene: 11. Here the CDR3 DNA reads TGCAGTGCTAGAGACGGTTTGGGACAGGGAGCGACTTTCTTT. This encodes CSARDGLGQGATFF.

The chain joins TRBV6-1 to TRBJ2-7, with D unresolved. CDR3 length: 15 residues. Germline V gene lookup returns CDR1 MNHNS and CDR2 SASEGT. V dropped 5 bases and J dropped 3 bases, with 17 bases sitting between them. DNA for the CDR3: TGTGCCAGCAGTCAAATGGGCGGCATGAACTACGAGCAGTACTTC. Translating it yields CASSQMGGMNYEQYF.

The chain carries TRBV6-2 or TRBV6-3 and TRBJ1-1; unclear D gene. The V end lost 10 bases, the J end lost 6 bases, and 15 bases lay between the germline ends. The CDR3 length is 12 residues. Germline loops: CDR1 MNHEY, CDR2 SVGEGT. The CDR3 region is CATLGIRAEAFF. DNA of the CDR3: TGTGCCACCCTAGGGATACGAGCTGAAGCTTTCTTT.

This clonotype was found many times. The chain links TRBV2 to TRBJ2-7; 9 nucleotides align to TRBD1. Per germline, CDR1 SNHLY and CDR2 FYNNEI. The CDR3 loop spans 15 amino acids. V was pared by 6 bases and J by 3 bases, with 9 bases of the junction left unmatched. The CDR3 spells CASRGDREGLYEQYF. CDR3 nucleotides: TGTGCCAGCAGGGGGGACAGGGAAGGTCTCTACGAGCAGTACTTC.

This clonotype was detected many times. This chain links TRBV20-1 with TRBJ2-7; TRBD1 is a possible D gene (6 bases). Between the trimmed V and J ends, which lost 6 bases and 3 bases, there was a span of 18 bases. The CDR3 is 14 amino acids. Germline V gene sequence: CDR1 DFQATT, CDR2 SNEGSKA (reference sequence). The CDR3 loop reads CSAAANKGHYEQYF. The CDR3 DNA sequence: TGCAGTGCGGCGGCCAACAAGGGACACTACGAGCAGTACTTC.

The V call is TRBV29-1, the J call TRBJ2-2; 7 bases match TRBD2. Germline V gene data show CDR1 as SQVTM and CDR2 as ANQGSEA. J lost 6 bases, V lost 5 bases, and 3 bases had no gene match. The CDR3 contains 12 residues. CDR3 sequence: CSVTAGAGELFF. CDR3 nucleotides: TGCAGCGTTACTGCGGGAGCCGGGGAGCTGTTTTTT.

DNA of the CDR3: TGTGCCAGCAGTTACGGCAGGGGCGGCGAGCAGTACTTC. Protein: CASSYGRGGEQYF. This chain uses TRBV6-5 with TRBJ2-7; a weak D match, TRBD1 (6 bases). The germline V gene has CDR1 MNHEY and CDR2 SVGAGI. V was cut by 2 bases and J by 6 bases, with 11 bases left in between. There are 13 residues in the CDR3.

This clonotype was observed many times. This chain uses TRBV20-1 with TRBJ2-5; D not resolved. The CDR3 has 10 amino acids. Germline V lookup: CDR1 DFQATT, CDR2 SNEGSKA (reference sequence). V was pared by 6 bases and J by 4 bases, with 6 bases between. As DNA, the CDR3 is TGCAGTGCCAAGACAGAGACCCAGTACTTC. Translation gives CSAKTETQYF.

This clonotype appeared a few times. The gene calls are TRBV5-1 and TRBJ1-5; TRBD1 agrees at 7 bases. Germline values: CDR1 SGHRS, CDR2 YFSETQ. The CDR3 length is 15 residues. V gave up 4 bases and J gave up 3 bases; unmatched junction bases: 7. The DNA for the CDR3 is TGCGCCAGCAGCCGGGGGGACAGTGACAATCAGCCCCAGCATTTT. Protein product: CASSRGDSDNQPQHF. Filled out from reference TRBV5-1 and TRBJ1-5, the complete variable domain reads KAGVTQTPRYLIKTRGQQVTLSCSPISGHRSVSWYQQTPGQGLQFLFEYFSETQRNKGNFPGRFSGRQFSNSRSEMNVSTLELGDSALYLCASSRGDSDNQPQHFGDGTRLSIL.